This entry features one T cell receptor (beta chain) sequence. Its antigen is still unknown. Compared with germline, one end of the junction differs, possibly owing to a read error. This record comes from a study of radiotherapy plus CTLA-4 blockade in lung cancer. On the study more broadly: Of the patients, 15% to 20% showed objective responses and roughly 31% attained disease control. General observations from the study: It was early blood T cell clone dynamics, with interferon-beta, that reportedly best predicted response. In blood, TCR clones derived from the tumor expanded after radiotherapy plus ipilimumab.

Participants had chemo-refractory metastatic non-small-cell lung cancer and were treated with focal radiation plus ipilimumab CTLA-4 blockade. The CDR3 length is 12 residues. Germline-derived CDR1 and CDR2 are MDHEN and SYDVKM. Sequencing was performed with immunoSEQ multiplex PCR; in TCRdb, only in-frame clones are kept and a portion is missing. Among about 67,000 clones listed, less than 85% were seen once. The specimen comprised peripheral blood, sampled from a patient treated with radiotherapy plus ipilimumab. The clonotype originates from a human donor with non-small cell lung cancer whose response to radiotherapy plus ipilimumab could not be evaluated. Some clones in this sample may be carry-over from other donors' samples. The chain uses TRBV28 and TRBJ1-4, with 9 nucleotides matching TRBD1. CDR3 loop: CGTGRGREKLFF. The CDR3 DNA reads as TGCGGGACAGGGCGGGGGCGTGAAAAACTGTTTTTT.